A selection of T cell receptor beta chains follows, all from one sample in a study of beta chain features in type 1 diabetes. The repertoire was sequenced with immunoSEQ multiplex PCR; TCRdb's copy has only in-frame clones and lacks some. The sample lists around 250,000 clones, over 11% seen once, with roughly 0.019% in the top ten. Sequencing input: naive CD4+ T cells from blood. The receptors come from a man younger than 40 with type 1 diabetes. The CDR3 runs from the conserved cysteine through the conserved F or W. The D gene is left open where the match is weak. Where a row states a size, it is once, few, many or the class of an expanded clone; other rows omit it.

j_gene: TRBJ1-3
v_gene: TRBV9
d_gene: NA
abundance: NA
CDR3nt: TGTGCCAGCAGCGTAGAAGGACAGCTCCACTCTGGAAACACCATATATTTT
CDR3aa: CASSVEGQLHSGNTIYF

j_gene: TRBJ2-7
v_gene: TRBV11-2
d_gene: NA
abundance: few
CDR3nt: TGTGCCAGCAGCTTAGGGCACGAGCAGTACTTC
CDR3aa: CASSLGHEQYF

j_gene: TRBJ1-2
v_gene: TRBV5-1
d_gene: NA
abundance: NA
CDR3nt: TGCGCCAGCAGCTTGCCGGGGGAACTCAACTATGGCTACACCTTC
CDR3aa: CASSLPGELNYGYTF

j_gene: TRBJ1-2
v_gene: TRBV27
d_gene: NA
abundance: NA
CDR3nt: TGTGCCACCAGAGCAGGGGCCCACGGCTACACCTTC
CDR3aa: CATRAGAHGYTF

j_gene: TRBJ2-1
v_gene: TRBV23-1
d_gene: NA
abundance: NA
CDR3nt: TGCGCCAGCAGTCATCGACTAGGAAGGATGCAGTTCTTC
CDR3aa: CASSHRLGRMQFF

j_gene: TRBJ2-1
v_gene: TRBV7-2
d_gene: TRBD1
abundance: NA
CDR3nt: TGTGCCAGCAGGTCCGTGGGACAGTCCTACAATGAGCAGTTCTTC
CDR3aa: CASRSVGQSYNEQFF

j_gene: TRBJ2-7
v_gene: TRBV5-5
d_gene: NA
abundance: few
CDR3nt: TGTGCCAGCAGCAAACAGGCTGCCTACGAGCAGTACTTC
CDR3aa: CASSKQAAYEQYF

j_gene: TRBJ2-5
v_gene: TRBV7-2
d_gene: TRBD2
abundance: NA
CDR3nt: TGTGCCAGCAGCCTCGGGACTAGCCAAGAGACCCAGTACTTC
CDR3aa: CASSLGTSQETQYF

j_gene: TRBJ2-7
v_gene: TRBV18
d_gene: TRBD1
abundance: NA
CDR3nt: TGTGCCAGCTCACCTGGATTGACAGGGGAAGGTAACGAGCAGTACTTC
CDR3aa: CASSPGLTGEGNEQYF

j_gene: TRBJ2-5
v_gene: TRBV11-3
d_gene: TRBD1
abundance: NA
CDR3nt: TGTGCCAGCAGCTCACAGGGGCAAGAGACCCAGTACTTC
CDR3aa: CASSSQGQETQYF

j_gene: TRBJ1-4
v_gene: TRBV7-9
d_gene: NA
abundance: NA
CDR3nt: TGTGCCAGCAGCCCGGGGAGCCCCAATGAAAAACTGTTTTTT
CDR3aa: CASSPGSPNEKLFF

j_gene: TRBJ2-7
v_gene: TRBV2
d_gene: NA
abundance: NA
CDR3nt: TGTGCCAGCAGTGAATCCCGCGGAACCGCCTACGAGCAGTACTTC
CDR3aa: CASSESRGTAYEQYF

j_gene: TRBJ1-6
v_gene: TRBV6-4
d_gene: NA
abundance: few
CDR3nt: TGTGCCAGCAGTCTCGAGCAGGGTCCTAATTCACCCCTCCACTTT
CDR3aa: CASSLEQGPNSPLHF

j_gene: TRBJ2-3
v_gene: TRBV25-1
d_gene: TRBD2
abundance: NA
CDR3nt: TGTGCCAGCAGTGAATCGCGGGGGGGGTCAGCATCAGCAGATACGCAGTATTTT
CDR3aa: CASSESRGGSASADTQYF

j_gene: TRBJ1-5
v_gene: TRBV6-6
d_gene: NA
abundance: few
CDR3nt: TGTGCCAGCAAACGGGTGCCTGTATATCAGCCCCAGCATTTT
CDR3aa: CASKRVPVYQPQHF

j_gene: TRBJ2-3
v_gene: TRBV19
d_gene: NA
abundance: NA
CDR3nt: TGTGCCAGTAGTATCAACAGGGAAACAGATACGCAGTATTTT
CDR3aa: CASSINRETDTQYF

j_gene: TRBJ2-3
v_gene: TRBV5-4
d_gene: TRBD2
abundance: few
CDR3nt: TGTGCCAGCAGCTTGACTAGCGGGAGGGCAGATACGCAGTATTTT
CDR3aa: CASSLTSGRADTQYF

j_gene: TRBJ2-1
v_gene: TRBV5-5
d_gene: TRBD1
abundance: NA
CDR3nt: TGTGCCAGCAGTTCGAACAGGGGAACCGGGGATGAGCAGTTCTTC
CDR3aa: CASSSNRGTGDEQFF